The sequence of this T cell receptor (beta chain) was determined in a study of blood T cell repertoires in COVID-19. Study in general: Collection of acute and convalescent COVID-19 samples took place in the United States, Italy and Spain. T cells, B-cell-depleted T cells, or PBMCs provided the cDNA or gDNA that served as material.

How the authors handled the data: Scientists estimated how many nucleated cells there were by amplifying reference gene primers. The method was immunoSEQ multiplex PCR; TCRdb's version includes in-frame clones alone and lacks a portion of them. V and J calls and clone size are given by that table; D and trimming were obtained from the DNA. Found here are 440,000 or so clones, about 89% of them singletons; the top ten hold about 1.6%. The CDR3 contains 17 residues. Germline V gives CDR1 LGHNA, CDR2 YSLEER. With 8 bases clipped from V and 0 bases from J, the junction kept 11 bases outside the gene matches.

The sequenced sample was peripheral blood. V and J are TRBV4-3 and TRBJ2-3, with TRBD2 matching over 10 bases. The source is a woman aged 40 to 50 with COVID-19, enrolled during active disease. The CDR3 is CASPLSGRRPSTDTQYF. CDR3 bases: TGCGCCAGCCCCCTTAGCGGGAGGCGCCCTAGCACAGATACGCAGTATTTT.